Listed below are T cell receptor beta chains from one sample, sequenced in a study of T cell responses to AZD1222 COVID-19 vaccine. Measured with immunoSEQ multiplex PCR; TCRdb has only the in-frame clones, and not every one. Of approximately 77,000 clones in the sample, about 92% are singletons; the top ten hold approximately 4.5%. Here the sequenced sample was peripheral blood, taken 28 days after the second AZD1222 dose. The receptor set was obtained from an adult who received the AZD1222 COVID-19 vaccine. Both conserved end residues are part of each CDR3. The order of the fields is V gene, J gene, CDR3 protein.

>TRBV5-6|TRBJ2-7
CASSLGTGGTYEQYF
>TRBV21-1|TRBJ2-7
CASSSYPYEQYF
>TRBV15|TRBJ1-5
CATSGGGENQPQHF
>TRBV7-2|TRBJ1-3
CASSQTGYSGNTIYF
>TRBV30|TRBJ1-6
CACPIRGMSPLHF
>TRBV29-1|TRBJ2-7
CSVVQGGGTGEQYF
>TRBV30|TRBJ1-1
CAWSVGGHQNTEAFF
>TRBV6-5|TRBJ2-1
CASDLGGYYNEQFF
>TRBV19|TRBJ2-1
CASSIGGSGTPRSEQFF
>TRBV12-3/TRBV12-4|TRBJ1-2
CASSLSSDYGYTF
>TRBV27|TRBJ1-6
CASSLLGQGSHSPLHF
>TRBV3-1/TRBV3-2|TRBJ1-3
CASSFGIVSGNTIYF
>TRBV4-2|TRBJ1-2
CASSQVLLGGGRADGYTF
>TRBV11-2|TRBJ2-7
CASSLASPLSYEQYF
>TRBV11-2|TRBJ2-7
CASTTMARSYEQYF
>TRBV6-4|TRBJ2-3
CASSPTSGSTDTQYF
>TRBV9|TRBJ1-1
CASSVESAAVNTEAFF
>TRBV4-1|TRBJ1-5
CASSQRPLGEYQPQHF
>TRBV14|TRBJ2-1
CASSPFPYNEQFF
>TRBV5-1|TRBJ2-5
CASSLFQGRVGETQYF
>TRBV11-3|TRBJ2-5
CASSLGVRDREETQYF
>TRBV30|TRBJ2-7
CAWSVDGRQYEQYF
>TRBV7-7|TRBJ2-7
CASSPGTGSYEQYF
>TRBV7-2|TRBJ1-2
CASSLGTGFQNYGYTF
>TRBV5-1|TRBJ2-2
CASSLDVPEYTGELFF
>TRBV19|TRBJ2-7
CASSIMHGSYEQYF
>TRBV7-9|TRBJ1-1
CASSLGGEAFF
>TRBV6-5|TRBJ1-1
CASSYSRKNTEAFF
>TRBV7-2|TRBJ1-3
CASSLVPDSGNTIYF
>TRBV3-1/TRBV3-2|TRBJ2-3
CASSWGLARHTDTQYF
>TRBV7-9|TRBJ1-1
CASSFTGMNTEAFF
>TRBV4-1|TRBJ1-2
CASSQGDRGFPNYGYTF
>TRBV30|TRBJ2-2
CAWSPLAIVSNTGELFF
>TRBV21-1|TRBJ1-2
CASSKYQGETGDDYGYTF
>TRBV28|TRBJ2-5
CASSRRLAGGKTQYF
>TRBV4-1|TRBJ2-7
CASSQVPGTGEQYF
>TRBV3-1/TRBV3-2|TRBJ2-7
CASSQDSGDKAYEQYF
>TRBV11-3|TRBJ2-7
CASSKGTASYEQYF
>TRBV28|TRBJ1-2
CASSLNTRYGYTF
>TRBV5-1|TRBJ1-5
CASSLGGAGNQPQHF
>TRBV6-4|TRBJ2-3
CASSEFLRADTQYF
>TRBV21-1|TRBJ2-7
CASSNLPGPPLGEQYF
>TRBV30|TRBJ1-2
CAWSEGAWGYTF
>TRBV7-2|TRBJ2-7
CASSLAALGEQYF
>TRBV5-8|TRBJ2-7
CASSSWPGLAGGLLYEQYF
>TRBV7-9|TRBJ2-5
CASSFVVGETQYF